The 5 T cell receptor beta chains below all came from one sample that was sequenced in a study of T cell changes during pregnancy in multiple sclerosis. Profiled with immunoSEQ multiplex PCR; TCRdb holds only in-frame clones, not every one. The table shows 64,000 or so clones, with 92% occurring only once. Sequenced material: peripheral blood, taken in the first trimester of pregnancy. The receptors stem from a female donor with multiple sclerosis, enrolled in a pregnancy study.

The rearrangement links TRBV25-1 to TRBJ1-2, with D possibly matching TRBD1 (5 bases). The germline gives CDR1 MGHDK, CDR2 SYGVNS. This CDR3 is 11 amino acids long. V was clipped by 4 bases and J by 8 bases, with 8 bases between them. This chain's CDR3 is CASSGGVGYTF. In DNA, the CDR3 is TGTGCCAGCAGTGGGGGCGTAGGCTACACCTTC.

This chain uses TRBV7-8 with TRBJ1-5; the match to TRBD1 covers 8 bases. J lost 5 bases, V lost 1 base, and 7 bases had no gene match. This CDR3 is built from 16 residues. The germline gives CDR1 SGHVS, CDR2 FQNEAQ. The CDR3 is CASSLGRGTGYQPQHF. CDR3 in DNA: TGTGCCAGCAGCTTAGGAAGAGGGACAGGTTATCAGCCCCAGCATTTT.

This chain links TRBV21-1 with TRBJ2-7; TRBD2 is the table's D call, not checked against the DNA. TRBV21-1 is given as a pseudogene. The CDR3 spans 11 residues. CDR3 in amino acids: CASSNACGQYF. CDR3 DNA: TGTGCCAGCAGCAACGCGTGCGGGCAGTACTTC.

The gene calls are TRBV6-5 and TRBJ1-1; 10 nucleotides line up with TRBD1. Germline CDR1 and CDR2: MNHEY and SVGAGI. V was pared by 7 bases and J by 11 bases, with 13 bases of the junction left unmatched. This CDR3 is built from 14 residues. The CDR3 sequence: CASIRTPGQGMAFF. The CDR3 bases are TGTGCCAGCATCCGAACGCCGGGACAGGGGATGGCTTTCTTT.

V gene TRBV5-4 combines with J gene TRBJ2-3, with 8 bases lining up with TRBD2. Losses at the gene ends were 4 bases for V and 1 base for J; bases not matched to a gene: 11. In germline, CDR1 is SGHNT, CDR2 YYREEE (reference sequence). The CDR3 sequence is 17 residues long. CDR3 protein: CASSPAGGTRGTDTQYF. In DNA form, the CDR3 reads TGTGCCAGCAGCCCCGCGGGAGGAACACGGGGCACAGATACGCAGTATTTT.